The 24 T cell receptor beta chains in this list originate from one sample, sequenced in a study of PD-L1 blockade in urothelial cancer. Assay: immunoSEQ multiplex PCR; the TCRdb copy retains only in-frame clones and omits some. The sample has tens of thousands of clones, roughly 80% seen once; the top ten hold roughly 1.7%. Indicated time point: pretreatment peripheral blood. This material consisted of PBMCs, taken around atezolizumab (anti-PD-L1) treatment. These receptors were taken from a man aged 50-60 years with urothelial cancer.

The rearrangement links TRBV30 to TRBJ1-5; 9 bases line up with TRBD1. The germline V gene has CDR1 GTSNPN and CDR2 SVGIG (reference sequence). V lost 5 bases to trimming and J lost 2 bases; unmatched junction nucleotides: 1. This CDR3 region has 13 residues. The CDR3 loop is CAWDRGGNQPQHF. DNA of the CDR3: TGTGCCTGGGACAGGGGGGGCAATCAGCCCCAGCATTTT.

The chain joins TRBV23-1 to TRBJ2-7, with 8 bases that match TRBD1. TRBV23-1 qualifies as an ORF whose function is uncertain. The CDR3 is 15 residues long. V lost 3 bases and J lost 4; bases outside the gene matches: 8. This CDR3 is CASSQRGQALYEQYV. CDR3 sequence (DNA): TGCGCCAGCAGTCAGCGGGGACAGGCACTTTACGAGCAGTACGTC.

Here the CDR3 DNA reads TGTGCCAGCAGTTTATCCCTAGGTACGCAGTATTTT. Translated: CASSLSLGTQYF. The chain employs TRBV28 and TRBJ2-3; the D is unclear. V lost 1 base, J lost 8 bases, and 7 bases lay in between. The CDR3 is made up of 12 amino acids. Germline V gene lookup returns CDR1 MDHEN and CDR2 SYDVKM.

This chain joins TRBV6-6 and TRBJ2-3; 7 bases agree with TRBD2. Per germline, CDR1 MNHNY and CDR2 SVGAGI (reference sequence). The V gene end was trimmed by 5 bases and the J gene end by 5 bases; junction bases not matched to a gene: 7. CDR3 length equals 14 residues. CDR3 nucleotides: TGTGCCAGCAGTAGCGGGGAGCAAGTAGATACGCAGTATTTT. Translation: CASSSGEQVDTQYF.

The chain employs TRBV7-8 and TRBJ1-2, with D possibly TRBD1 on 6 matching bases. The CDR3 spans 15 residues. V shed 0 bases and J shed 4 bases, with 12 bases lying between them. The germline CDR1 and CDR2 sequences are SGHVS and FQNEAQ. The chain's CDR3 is CASSLAQGRSYGYTF. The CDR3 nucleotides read TGTGCCAGCAGCTTAGCGCAGGGGCGCAGCTATGGCTACACCTTC.

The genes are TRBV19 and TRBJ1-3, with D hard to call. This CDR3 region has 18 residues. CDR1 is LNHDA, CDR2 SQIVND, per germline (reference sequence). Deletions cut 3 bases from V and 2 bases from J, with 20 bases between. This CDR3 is CASSMRRTDIAAGNTIYF. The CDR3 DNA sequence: TGTGCCAGTAGTATGAGGCGGACTGACATCGCGGCTGGAAACACCATATATTTT.

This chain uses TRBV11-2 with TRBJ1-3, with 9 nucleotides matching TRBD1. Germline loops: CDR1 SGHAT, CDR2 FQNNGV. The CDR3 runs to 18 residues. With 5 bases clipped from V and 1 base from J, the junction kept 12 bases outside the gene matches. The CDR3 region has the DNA TGTGCCAGCAGCGCGGCCGGGACAGGGTATATTTCTGGAAACACCATATATTTT. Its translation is CASSAAGTGYISGNTIYF.

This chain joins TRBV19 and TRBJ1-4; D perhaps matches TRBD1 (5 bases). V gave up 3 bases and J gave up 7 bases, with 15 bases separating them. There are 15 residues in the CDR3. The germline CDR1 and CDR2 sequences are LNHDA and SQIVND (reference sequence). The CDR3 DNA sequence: TGTGCCAGTAGTATGTCTCGGGTCAGGGTTGAAAAACTGTTTTTT. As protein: CASSMSRVRVEKLFF.

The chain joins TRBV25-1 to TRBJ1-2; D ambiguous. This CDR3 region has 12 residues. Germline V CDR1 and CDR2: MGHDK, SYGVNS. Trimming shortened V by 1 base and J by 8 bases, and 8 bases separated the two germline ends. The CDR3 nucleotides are TGTGCCAGCAGTGAATTCCCCCAGGGCTACACCTTC. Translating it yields CASSEFPQGYTF.

CDR3 residues: CASRKGGSNEKLFF. In DNA, the CDR3 is TGCGCCAGCAGAAAGGGGGGGTCTAATGAAAAACTGTTTTTT. This chain joins TRBV5-1 and TRBJ1-4, with D possibly matching TRBD1 (6 bases). The CDR3 has 14 amino acids. Germline-derived CDR1 and CDR2 are SGHRS and YFSETQ. The germline V and J ends were trimmed by 5 bases and 3 bases, with 11 bases remaining between them.

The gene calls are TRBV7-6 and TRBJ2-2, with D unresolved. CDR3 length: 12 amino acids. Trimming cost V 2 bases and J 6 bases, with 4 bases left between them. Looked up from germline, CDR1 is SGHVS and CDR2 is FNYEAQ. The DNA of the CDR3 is TGTGCCAGCAGCTTATCGGCCGGGGAGCTGTTTTTT. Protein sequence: CASSLSAGELFF.

The CDR3 sequence is CASRNTGTKSNQPQHF. The CDR3 DNA follows: TGTGCCAGCAGAAACACCGGGACAAAAAGCAATCAGCCCCAGCATTTT. The rearrangement joins TRBV27 to TRBJ1-5, with a tentative D call TRBD1 (6 bases). The CDR3 extends over 16 amino acids. The V and J ends lost 6 bases and 1 base respectively, with 16 bases between them. The germline V gene encodes CDR1 MNHEY and CDR2 SMNVEV (reference sequence).

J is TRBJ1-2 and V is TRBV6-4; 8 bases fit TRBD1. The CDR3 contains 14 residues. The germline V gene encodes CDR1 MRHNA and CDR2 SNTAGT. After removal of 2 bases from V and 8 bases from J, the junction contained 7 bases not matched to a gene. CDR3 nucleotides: TGTGCCAGCAGTGACCTGACAGGGGAAGAAGGCTACACCTTC. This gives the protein CASSDLTGEEGYTF.

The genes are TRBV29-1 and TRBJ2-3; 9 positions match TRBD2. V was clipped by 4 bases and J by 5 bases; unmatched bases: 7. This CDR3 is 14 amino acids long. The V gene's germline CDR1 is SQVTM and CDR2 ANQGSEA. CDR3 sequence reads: CSVVVAGAVDTQYF. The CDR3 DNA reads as TGCAGCGTTGTCGTAGCGGGAGCTGTAGATACGCAGTATTTT.

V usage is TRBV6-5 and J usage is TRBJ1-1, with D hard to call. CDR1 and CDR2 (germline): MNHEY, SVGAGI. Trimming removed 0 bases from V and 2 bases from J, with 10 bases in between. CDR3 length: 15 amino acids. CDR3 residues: CASSYSFRFNTEAFF. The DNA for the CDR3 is TGTGCCAGCAGTTACTCCTTCAGGTTTAACACTGAAGCTTTCTTT.

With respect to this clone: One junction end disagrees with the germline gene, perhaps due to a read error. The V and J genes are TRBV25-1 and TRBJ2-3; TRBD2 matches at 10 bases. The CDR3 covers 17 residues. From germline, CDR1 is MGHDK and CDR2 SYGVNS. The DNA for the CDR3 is TGTGCCAGCAGTCCTAGCGGGAGTATGAGGGTCACAGGTACGCAGTATTTT. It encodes CASSPSGSMRVTGTQYF.

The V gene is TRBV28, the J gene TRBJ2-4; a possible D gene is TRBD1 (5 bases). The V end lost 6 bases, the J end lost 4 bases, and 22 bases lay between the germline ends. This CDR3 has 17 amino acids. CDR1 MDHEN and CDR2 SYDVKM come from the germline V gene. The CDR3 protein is CASSAWGWQGVKNIQYF. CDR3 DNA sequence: TGTGCCAGCAGCGCTTGGGGTTGGCAGGGTGTAAAAAACATTCAGTACTTC.

The CDR3 region is CASSLLATNEKLFF. DNA of the CDR3: TGCGCCAGCAGCTTACTTGCAACTAATGAAAAACTGTTTTTT. This sequence joins TRBV5-1 and TRBJ1-4; D uncertain. The CDR3 covers 14 residues. Germline assignment: CDR1 SGHRS and CDR2 YFSETQ. Trimming stripped 2 bases from V and 0 bases from J, with 5 bases between.

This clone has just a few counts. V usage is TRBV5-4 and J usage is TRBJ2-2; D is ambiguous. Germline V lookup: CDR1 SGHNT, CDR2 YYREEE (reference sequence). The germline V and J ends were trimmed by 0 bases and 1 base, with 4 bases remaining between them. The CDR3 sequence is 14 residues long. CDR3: CASSLVQNTGELFF. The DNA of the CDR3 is TGTGCCAGCAGCTTGGTACAGAACACCGGGGAGCTGTTTTTT.

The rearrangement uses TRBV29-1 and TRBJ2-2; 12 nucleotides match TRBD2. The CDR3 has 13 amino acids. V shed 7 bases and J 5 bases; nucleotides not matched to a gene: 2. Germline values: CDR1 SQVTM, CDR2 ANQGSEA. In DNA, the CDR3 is TGCAGCGCTGGGACTAGCGGGACCGGGGAGCTGTTTTTT. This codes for CSAGTSGTGELFF.

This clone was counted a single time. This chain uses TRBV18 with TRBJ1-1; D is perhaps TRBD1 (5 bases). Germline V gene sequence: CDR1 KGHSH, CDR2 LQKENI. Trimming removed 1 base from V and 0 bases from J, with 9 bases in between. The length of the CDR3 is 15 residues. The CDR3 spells CASSPRRGMNTEAFF. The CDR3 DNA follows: TGTGCCAGCTCACCACGAAGGGGTATGAACACTGAAGCTTTCTTT.

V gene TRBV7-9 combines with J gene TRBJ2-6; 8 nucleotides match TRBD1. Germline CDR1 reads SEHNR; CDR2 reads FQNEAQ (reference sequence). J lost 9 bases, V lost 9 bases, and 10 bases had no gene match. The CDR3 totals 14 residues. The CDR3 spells CASSRQGAHNVLTF. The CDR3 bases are TGTGCCAGTTCGAGGCAGGGGGCACACAACGTCCTGACTTTC.

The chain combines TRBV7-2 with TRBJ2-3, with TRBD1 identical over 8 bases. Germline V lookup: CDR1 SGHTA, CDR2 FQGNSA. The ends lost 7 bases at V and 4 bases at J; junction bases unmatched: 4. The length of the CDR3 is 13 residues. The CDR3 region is CASTGQGADTQYF. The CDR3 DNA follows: TGTGCCAGCACCGGACAGGGAGCAGATACGCAGTATTTT.

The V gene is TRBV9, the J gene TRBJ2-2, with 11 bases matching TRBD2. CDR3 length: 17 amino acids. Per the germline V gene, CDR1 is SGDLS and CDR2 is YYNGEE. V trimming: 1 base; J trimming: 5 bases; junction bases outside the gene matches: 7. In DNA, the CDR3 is TGTGCCAGCAGCGTATTTAGCGGGAGGGCGGGGACCGGGGAGCTGTTTTTT. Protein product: CASSVFSGRAGTGELFF.